This T cell receptor beta chain came from a study of T-cell reconstitution after alpha-beta-depleted transplantation in children. The authors prepared the TCRbeta library with unique molecular identifiers. TCRdb analysed the PCR reads with MiXCR anew, one entry per CDR3 protein. The table lists approximately 350,000 distinct CDR3 sequences, over 9% of them singletons, with about 2.3% in the top ten. This CDR3 is built from 17 residues. V gave up 3 bases and J gave up 2 bases; unmatched junction bases: 14. Germline CDR1 DFQATT, CDR2 SNEGSKA (reference sequence). The V and J genes are TRBV20-1 and TRBJ2-3, with 7 nucleotides matching TRBD1. This sample comprised PBMCs from the stem cell graft donor, obtained from the stem cell graft. The sequence derives from a human donor who donated a stem cell graft to a child with acute lymphoblastic leukemia. This CDR3 reads CSARSYLRQGSTDTQYF. The CDR3 DNA reads as TGCAGTGCTAGGTCTTATCTCCGACAGGGCTCCACAGATACGCAGTATTTT.